This entry is about one T cell receptor (beta chain). Its antigen has not been determined. No clone much larger than this one lies a single base away; base qualities are absent. These data are taken from a study of Ad26.COV2.S vaccination and SARS-CoV-2 variants (dated by TCRdb to the early 2020s). With respect to the entire study: Vaccine-arm donors came from COV1001, a multicentre, randomized, double-blind, placebo-controlled phase I-IIa trial of Ad26.COV2.S in healthy adults. Sequencing of the TCRbeta repertoire served to evaluate the specificity and breadth of SARS-CoV-2-reactive T cell receptors following Ad26.COV2.S vaccination. Ad26.COV2.S was administered intramuscularly at a dose of 5x10^10 or 1x10^11 viral particles, either as one shot or as two shots given 56 days apart. A total of approximately 30 samples were included in the TCR-sequenced set, comprising around 19 Ad26.COV2.S vaccine recipients, 5 placebo recipients and 8 SARS-CoV-2 convalescent individuals. Trial participants were randomized into five groups of five: low-dose or high-dose Ad26.COV2.S given once or twice, or placebo on both occasions. Investigators remained blinded to trial group allocation during experiments and outcome assessment. Findings and caveats that apply to the study as a whole: It was noted by the authors that total T cell responses may have been underestimated by the TCR breadth and depth analyses. Comparable non-spike TCR breadth was observed between vaccine and placebo recipients, consistent with only spike being contained in the vaccine. Higher spike-specific TCR breadth was observed in Ad26.COV2.S recipients than in placebo recipients (P = 0.0014). After vaccination, substantial breadth of spike-specific CD8+ and CD4+ T cell responses was reported. Comparing responses between vaccine doses or regimens was not something the study was powered to do.

TCRbeta CDR3 regions were sequenced with the immunoSEQ Assay. After extraction, genomic DNA underwent amplification by bias-controlled multiplex PCR, followed by high-throughput sequencing. Per the authors' processing: To quantify the absolute abundance of every unique TCRbeta CDR3 region, sequences were collapsed and filtered. T cell fraction was estimated by normalizing TCRbeta template counts to usable DNA, with usable DNA measured through amplification of reference genes found in all nucleated cells. Repertoire TCRs were annotated as SARS-CoV-2-specific by exact matching of V gene, CDR3 amino acid sequence and J gene to a known reactive TCR set. The reference SARS-CoV-2 TCR set was obtained from MIRA and was filtered for enrichment in COVID-19-positive ImmuneCODE repertoires, whereby public or cross-reactive TCRs were removed. Drawing on the MIRA antigens, annotated TCRs were analysed further at the level of specific ORF or position within ORF. Breadth was defined as annotated unique rearrangements over total unique productive rearrangements; depth was the summed frequency of those rearrangements. Two-sided Wilcoxon rank-sum tests were applied when comparing TCR breadth between groups. In TCRdb, the immuneACCESS table is reduced to in-frame sequences with V and J assigned. These tables do not hold every clone; where another copy was compared, an unresolved V gene accounts for under half, and the others remain unexplained. V and J calls and clone size are as listed in that table; D and trimming were resolved from the DNA. The sample table holds about 440,000 clones, of which around nine tenths were seen once. The ten largest account for 10% to 15% of the sample.

The junction shows trimming of 6 bases on V and 0 bases on J, and the gene matches do not reach 9 bases of it. The germline V gene gives CDR1 as MDHEN and CDR2 as SYDVKM. There are 18 amino acids in the CDR3, from cysteine to phenylalanine inclusive. CDR3 DNA only is kept here, 54 bases in frame from base 1. The intended sense of this specimen's treatment or condition label: some 20 received Ad26.COV2.S at low or high dose, single or two shots; several received placebo; per-sample allocation not given. Repertoires of vaccine and placebo recipients were sequenced from samples taken on day 63 after the first injection. Between 29 July and 7 August 2020, Cohort 1b enrolled 20 to 30 adults aged 18-55 years at one site in Boston, USA. Ad26.COV2.S consisted of a replication-incompetent adenovirus type 26 vector by which a prefusion-stabilized SARS-CoV-2 spike protein from the original Wuhan strain was expressed.

This receptor was taken from a person aged 18-60 years who received the Ad26.COV2.S COVID-19 vaccine or a placebo. Sequences were derived from peripheral blood, sampled in a trial of Ad26.COV2.S vaccine versus placebo. The V and J segments used are TRBV28 and TRBJ2-1; 12 junctional bases match TRBD2. In nucleotides, the sequence is TGTGCCAGCAGGAAGGGGACTAGCGGGCCGAGCTCCTACAATGAGCAGTTCTTC. Translated, this is CASRKGTSGPSSYNEQFF.